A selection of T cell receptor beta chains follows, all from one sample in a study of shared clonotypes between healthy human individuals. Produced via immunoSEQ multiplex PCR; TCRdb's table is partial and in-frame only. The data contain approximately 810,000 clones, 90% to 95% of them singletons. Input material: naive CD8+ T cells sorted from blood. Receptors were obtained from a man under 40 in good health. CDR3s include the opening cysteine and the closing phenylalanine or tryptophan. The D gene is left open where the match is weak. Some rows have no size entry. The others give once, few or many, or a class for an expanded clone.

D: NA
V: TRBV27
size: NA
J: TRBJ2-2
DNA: TGTGCCAGCAGGCGAGGCCCCGGGGAGCTGTTTTTT
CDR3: CASRRGPGELFF

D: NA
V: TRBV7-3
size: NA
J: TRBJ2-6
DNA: TGTGCCAGCAGCCGCGACGGGTCTGGGGCCAACGTCCTGACTTTC
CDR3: CASSRDGSGANVLTF

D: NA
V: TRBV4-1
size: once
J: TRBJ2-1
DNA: TGCGCCAGCAGCCAAGTTGCAGGGAAGATTGCCTACAATGAGCAGTTCTTC
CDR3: CASSQVAGKIAYNEQFF

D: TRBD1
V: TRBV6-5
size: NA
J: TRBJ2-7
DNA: TGTGCCAGCAGTTGGACAGGGGGGCTCTACGAGCAGTACTTC
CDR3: CASSWTGGLYEQYF

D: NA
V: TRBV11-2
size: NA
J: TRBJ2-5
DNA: TGTGCCAGCAGTTTGGGAAGGACAGAAAGGTACCAAGAGACCCAGTACTTC
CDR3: CASSLGRTERYQETQYF

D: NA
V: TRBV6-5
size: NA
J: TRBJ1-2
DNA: TGTGCCAGCAGTTACCCCACAGGTGGCTACACCTTC
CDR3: CASSYPTGGYTF

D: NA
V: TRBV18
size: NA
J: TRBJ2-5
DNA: TGTGCCAGCTCACCACCGGAGACTGTCATGGTTGGGACCCAGTACTTC
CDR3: CASSPPETVMVGTQYF

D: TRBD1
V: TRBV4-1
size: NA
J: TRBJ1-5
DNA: TGCGCCAGCAGCGGGACAGGGGTTAGGCCCCAGCATTTT
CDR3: CASSGTGVRPQHF

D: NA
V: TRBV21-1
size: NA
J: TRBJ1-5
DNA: TGTGCCAGCAGCAGAGGGACAGGGGAGAATCAGCCCCAGCATTTT
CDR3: CASSRGTGENQPQHF

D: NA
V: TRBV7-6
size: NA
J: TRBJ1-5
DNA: TGTGCCAGCAGCCCTCACCGGGGGAATCAGCCCCAGCATTTT
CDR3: CASSPHRGNQPQHF

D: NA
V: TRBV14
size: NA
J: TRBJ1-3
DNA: TGTGCCAGCAGCCAGTGGGGCAACACCATATATTTT
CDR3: CASSQWGNTIYF

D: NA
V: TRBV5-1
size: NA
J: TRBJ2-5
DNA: TGCGCCAGCAGCCCGTTAGGAGAGACCCAGTACTTC
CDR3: CASSPLGETQYF

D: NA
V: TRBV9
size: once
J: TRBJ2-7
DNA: TGTGCCAGCAGCGTAGGGGAACTCCCCTTCTACGAGCAGTACTTC
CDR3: CASSVGELPFYEQYF